The source of this T cell receptor (beta chain) is a study of OX40 agonist ivuxolimab in advanced cancers. Study-wide findings and caveats: By week 6 at 0.1 to 3.0 mg/kg, blood CD4+ and CD8+ T cells had expanded clonally.

Profiling relied on immunoSEQ multiplex PCR, and the TCRdb table lists in-frame clones only, not all of them. The top ten clones hold around 0.49% of a sample with around 84,000 clones, approximately 80% of them seen once. This CDR3 spans 15 amino acids. Germline trimming cut 3 bases from V and 5 bases from J; bases unmatched to any gene: 7. CDR1 is MNHNS, CDR2 SASEGT, per germline. In regard to this clone: Its cognate antigen is unknown.

Sequencing used CD4+ or CD8+ T cells sorted from blood, obtained in a trial of the OX40 agonist ivuxolimab. The chain joins TRBV6-1 to TRBJ1-2, with 9 bases fitting TRBD1. The clonotype comes from an adult with an advanced solid tumor such as melanoma, head and neck, liver or kidney cancer. The CDR3: CASSDPSGQGYGYTF. The CDR3, as DNA: TGTGCCAGCAGTGACCCATCCGGACAGGGGTATGGCTACACCTTC.